One sample yielded the 31 T cell receptor beta chains listed below, sequenced in a study of T cell responses to AZD1222 COVID-19 vaccine. Here immunoSEQ multiplex PCR was the method, and the copy in TCRdb shows in-frame clones only, minus some. The table includes about 140,000 clones, over 75% detected once. Sequenced material: peripheral blood, taken 28 days after the second dose of the MenACWY control vaccine. The receptors were gathered from an adult who received the MenACWY meningococcal vaccine as a control.

This chain joins TRBV19 and TRBJ2-7; TRBD2 might be the D (5 bases). CDR1 is LNHDA, CDR2 SQIVND, per germline (reference sequence). The CDR3 covers 16 residues. The V end was cut by 0 bases, the J end by 2 bases, with 14 bases between. CDR3 in amino acids: CASSIDVRAGTYEQYV. DNA for the CDR3: TGTGCCAGTAGTATAGATGTGAGGGCTGGGACCTACGAGCAGTACGTC.

The V gene is TRBV4-3, the J gene TRBJ1-4, with unresolved D. Between the trimmed V and J ends, which lost 4 bases and 8 bases, there was a span of 17 bases. The CDR3 extends over 15 amino acids. Germline V gives CDR1 LGHNA, CDR2 YSLEER. The CDR3 sequence: CASSPDLQLREKLFF. CDR3 DNA sequence: TGCGCCAGCAGCCCCGACCTGCAACTAAGGGAAAAACTGTTTTTT.

V is TRBV6-5 and J is TRBJ1-1; weak D call: TRBD1 (6 bases). The germline V gene encodes CDR1 MNHEY and CDR2 SVGAGI. Trimming stripped 10 bases from V and 6 bases from J, with 18 bases between. CDR3 length: 13 residues. CDR3 in amino acids: CATHRGEAPEAFF. The CDR3 bases are TGTGCCACCCATAGGGGGGAGGCCCCTGAAGCTTTCTTT.

The chain combines TRBV2 with TRBJ2-6; D is undetermined. With 6 bases removed from V and 3 bases from J, the gap between germline ends came to 6 bases. This CDR3 region has 13 residues. In germline, CDR1 is SNHLY, CDR2 FYNNEI. This chain's CDR3 is CASRGFGANVLTF. For the CDR3, the DNA is TGTGCCAGCAGGGGTTTTGGGGCCAACGTCCTGACTTTC.

The chain links TRBV18 to TRBJ2-1; no firm D call. Germline V gene lookup returns CDR1 KGHSH and CDR2 LQKENI. Trimming pared 9 bases from V and 1 base from J, leaving 10 bases between. This CDR3 comprises 13 residues. The CDR3 loop reads CASSVPSYNEQFF. The CDR3 DNA reads as TGTGCCAGTTCGGTCCCGTCCTACAATGAGCAGTTCTTC.

V and J are TRBV7-6 and TRBJ2-3; the match to TRBD2 covers 7 bases. V shed 2 bases, J shed 2 bases, and the junction held 7 bases outside the gene matches. Germline-derived CDR1 and CDR2 are SGHVS and FNYEAQ. CDR3 length: 16 residues. The CDR3, as DNA: TGTGCCAGCAGCTTACTTCTAGCGGACAACACAGATACGCAGTATTTT. Protein product: CASSLLLADNTDTQYF.

This clone was observed a few times. This sequence joins TRBV2 and TRBJ1-2, with D maybe TRBD1 (6 bases). This CDR3 comprises 15 residues. Germline V gene data show CDR1 as SNHLY and CDR2 as FYNNEI. Between the trimmed V and J ends, which lost 6 bases and 4 bases, there was a span of 18 bases. The CDR3 sequence is CASSVSGTLTYGYTF. The CDR3 DNA reads TGTGCCAGCAGCGTATCCGGGACATTAACCTATGGCTACACCTTC. The variable domain in full, completed from reference TRBV2 and TRBJ1-2, reads EPEVTQTPSHQVTQMGQEVILRCVPISNHLYFYWYRQILGQKVEFLVSFYNNEISEKSEIFDDQFSVERPDGSNFTLKIRSTKLEDSAMYFCASSVSGTLTYGYTFGSGTRLTVV.

The V and J genes are TRBV15 and TRBJ1-2; TRBD1 might be the D (5 bases). The germline V gene encodes CDR1 LNHNV and CDR2 YYDKDF (reference sequence). The CDR3 has 14 residues. V lost 4 bases, J lost 2 bases, and 11 bases lay in between. This CDR3 reads CATSMGTKNYGYTF. CDR3 nucleotides: TGTGCCACCAGCATGGGGACCAAAAACTATGGCTACACCTTC.

CDR3 in DNA: TGTGCCAGCAGCTTAAAGGGACAGGGCCTATACAATGAGCAGTTCTTC. Translated: CASSLKGQGLYNEQFF. The chain carries TRBV7-9 and TRBJ2-1; TRBD1 agrees at 9 bases. Germline lookup yields CDR1 SEHNR and CDR2 FQNEAQ (reference sequence). The V gene end was trimmed by 2 bases and the J gene end by 4 bases; junction bases not matched to a gene: 6. The CDR3 totals 16 residues.

This chain links TRBV7-6 with TRBJ1-6; D is uncertain. Trimming cost V 1 base and J 6 bases, with 10 bases left between them. CDR3 length equals 15 residues. Germline V CDR1 and CDR2: SGHVS, FNYEAQ. CDR3: CASSLDAGANSPLHF. CDR3 nucleotide sequence: TGTGCCAGCAGCTTAGACGCAGGAGCTAATTCACCCCTCCACTTT.

V gene TRBV5-6 combines with J gene TRBJ1-2; D not certain. Trimming took 6 bases from V and 2 from J, leaving 14 bases between them. Germline V gene sequence: CDR1 SGHDT, CDR2 YYEEEE. There are 14 residues in the CDR3. The CDR3 sequence: CASTRRALNYGYTF. CDR3 sequence (DNA): TGTGCCAGCACCCGACGGGCACTCAACTATGGCTACACCTTC.

This chain connects TRBV21-1 to TRBJ2-4; the D segment call TRBD1 is taken from the table without a DNA check. TRBV21-1 is assigned pseudogene status. The CDR3 sequence is 17 residues long. For the CDR3, the DNA is TGTGCCAGCAGCAAAGGAGACAGACAACTAGCCAAAAACATTCAGTACTTC. As protein: CASSKGDRQLAKNIQYF.

The chain carries TRBV5-8 and TRBJ2-7; 8 bases map to TRBD1. This CDR3 has 15 residues. The J segment lost 3 bases and the V segment lost 6 bases, leaving 11 bases of the junction unmatched. Germline values: CDR1 SGHTS, CDR2 YDEGEE. The CDR3, as DNA: TGTGCCAGCAACCCGAGCAGGGACAGGTACTACGAGCAGTACGTC. It is translated as CASNPSRDRYYEQYV.

V gene TRBV19 combines with J gene TRBJ1-1; D unclear. Trimming took 4 bases from V and 0 from J, leaving 6 bases between them. CDR3 size: 13 residues. Germline loops: CDR1 LNHDA, CDR2 SQIVND (reference sequence). The CDR3 sequence is CASSRAMNTEAFF. The CDR3 DNA sequence: TGTGCCAGTAGTAGGGCAATGAACACTGAAGCTTTCTTT.

The chain has TRBV5-1 and TRBJ2-1; 7 nucleotides line up with TRBD1. Germline V gives CDR1 SGHRS, CDR2 YFSETQ. V trimming: 7 bases; J trimming: 0 bases; junction bases outside the gene matches: 10. CDR3 size: 16 residues. CDR3 DNA: TGCGCCAGCGCAGTGACAGGGACCGGCTCCTACAATGAGCAGTTCTTC. Protein: CASAVTGTGSYNEQFF.

This chain joins TRBV5-1 and TRBJ2-2; D gene unclear. The CDR3 spans 13 residues. V lost 4 bases, J lost 5 bases, and 9 bases lay in between. Per germline, CDR1 SGHRS and CDR2 YFSETQ. The CDR3 bases are TGCGCCAGCAGCCTTACTCAAACCGGGGAGCTGTTTTTT. Translated, it gives CASSLTQTGELFF.

The chain combines TRBV28 with TRBJ1-1, with TRBD1 identical over 8 bases. V lost 2 bases to trimming and J lost 1 base; unmatched junction nucleotides: 3. This CDR3 has 15 residues. Germline CDR1 MDHEN, CDR2 SYDVKM. CDR3 sequence reads: CASSLRQGRNTEAFF. The CDR3 nucleotides are TGTGCCAGCAGTTTACGACAGGGGAGGAACACTGAAGCTTTCTTT.

The chain uses TRBV25-1 and TRBJ1-2; TRBD1 agrees at 10 bases. The CDR3 runs 14 residues. Trimming cost V 1 base and J 6 bases; bases outside gene matches: 2. Germline loops: CDR1 MGHDK, CDR2 SYGVNS. CDR3 amino acids: CASSEWGTGDGYTF. In DNA, the CDR3 is TGTGCCAGCAGTGAATGGGGGACAGGGGATGGCTACACCTTC.

This chain connects TRBV11-2 to TRBJ2-3, with D perhaps TRBD2 (6 bases). The CDR3 totals 11 residues. V gave up 6 bases and J gave up 7 bases, with 8 bases separating them. Germline CDR1 and CDR2: SGHAT and FQNNGV. CDR3 sequence reads: CASSSGYTQYF. CDR3 coding DNA: TGTGCCAGCAGTAGCGGTTATACGCAGTATTTT.

The chain carries TRBV2 and TRBJ2-2; 10 bases line up with TRBD2. V lost 1 base and J lost 7; bases outside the gene matches: 3. Germline lookup yields CDR1 SNHLY and CDR2 FYNNEI. This CDR3 comprises 15 residues. The CDR3: CASSEVRTSGGELFF. The CDR3 region has the DNA TGTGCCAGCAGTGAAGTAAGGACTAGCGGCGGGGAGCTGTTTTTT.

V usage is TRBV7-2 and J usage is TRBJ1-1; D remains unclear. The CDR3 consists of 14 residues. Trimming left V 2 bases short and J 1 base short, with 8 bases between. The germline gives CDR1 SGHTA, CDR2 FQGNSA. In DNA, the CDR3 is TGTGCCAGCAGCTTATACGCCGGGAACACTGAAGCTTTCTTT. It yields the protein CASSLYAGNTEAFF.

V and J are TRBV5-1 and TRBJ1-5, with 7 nucleotides matching TRBD1. V lost 1 base to trimming and J lost 6 bases; unmatched junction nucleotides: 7. The CDR3 has 15 amino acids. Germline CDR1 SGHRS, CDR2 YFSETQ. The CDR3 coding sequence is TGCGCCAGCAGCTTGCAGGGGCAGGGGGGTCAGCCCCAGCATTTT. It codes for CASSLQGQGGQPQHF.

The chain joins TRBV7-2 to TRBJ2-7; D is possibly TRBD1 (6 bases). The ends were cut back, 0 bases at V and 11 bases at J, with 17 bases in the middle. The CDR3 totals 14 residues. Germline values: CDR1 SGHTA, CDR2 FQGNSA. CDR3 residues: CASSLAFGTRVEYV. The DNA for the CDR3 is TGTGCCAGCAGCTTAGCGTTCGGGACACGGGTGGAGTACGTC.

V gene TRBV12-3 or TRBV12-4 combines with J gene TRBJ1-5, with D perhaps matching TRBD1 (5 bases). CDR3 length equals 13 residues. V was clipped by 8 bases and J by 9 bases, with 17 bases between them. The CDR3 spells CASSPEEGRPQHF. The CDR3 nucleotides are TGTGCCAGCTCCCCTGAGGAGGGGCGGCCCCAGCATTTT.

This chain joins TRBV5-4 and TRBJ1-2, with TRBD1 as a possible D gene (5 bases). The CDR3 is made up of 14 amino acids. CDR1 is SGHNT and CDR2 is YYREEE in the germline V gene (reference sequence). The V end was cut by 4 bases, the J end by 4 bases, with 14 bases between. DNA of the CDR3: TGTGCCAGCAGCGGACGGGGGTTATTCTATGGCTACACCTTC. Protein sequence: CASSGRGLFYGYTF.

This chain uses TRBV5-1 with TRBJ1-4; D gene uncertain. The germline CDR1 and CDR2 sequences are SGHRS and YFSETQ. V was cut by 0 bases and J by 4 bases, with 4 bases left in between. This CDR3 region has 13 residues. CDR3 amino acids: CASSLVGNEKLFF. DNA for the CDR3: TGCGCCAGCAGCTTGGTGGGTAATGAAAAACTGTTTTTT.

This chain joins TRBV11-2 and TRBJ2-5, with 13 nucleotides matching TRBD2. CDR1 is SGHAT, CDR2 FQNNGV, per germline. J gave up 5 bases and V 5 bases, and 8 bases lay outside the gene matches. The length of the CDR3 is 16 residues. The CDR3 here is CASSLWTSGGRETQYF. The CDR3 DNA reads as TGTGCCAGCAGCCTCTGGACTAGCGGGGGTAGGGAGACCCAGTACTTC. Combining the CDR3 with reference TRBV11-2 and TRBJ2-5 gives the whole variable domain EAGVAQSPRYKIIEKRQSVAFWCNPISGHATLYWYQQILGQGPKLLIQFQNNGVVDDSQLPKDRFSAERLKGVDSTLKIQPAKLEDSAVYLCASSLWTSGGRETQYFGPGTRLLVL.

J is TRBJ2-1 and V is TRBV6-2 or TRBV6-3, with D perhaps given as TRBD1 or TRBD2 (6 bases each). The CDR3 has 16 residues. Germline V lookup: CDR1 MNHEY, CDR2 SVGEGT. V was clipped by 2 bases and J by 1 base, with 12 bases between them. CDR3 bases: TGTGCCAGCAGTTACGGGGGGCGGGCGTCCTACAATGAGCAGTTCTTC. It yields the protein CASSYGGRASYNEQFF.

J is TRBJ1-5 and V is TRBV4-2; TRBD1 is a possible D gene (6 bases). Germline CDR1 and CDR2: LGHNA and YNFKEQ. Trimming removed 1 base from V and 1 base from J, with 11 bases in between. CDR3 length: 16 amino acids. The CDR3 reads CASSQVGGGSNQPQHF. The CDR3, as DNA: TGTGCCAGCAGCCAAGTGGGAGGGGGGAGCAATCAGCCCCAGCATTTT.

The chain employs TRBV7-2 and TRBJ1-2; perhaps TRBD1 as D (6 bases). V lost 3 bases and J 4 bases, leaving 12 bases between the germline ends. This CDR3 comprises 14 residues. Germline loops: CDR1 SGHTA, CDR2 FQGNSA. This chain's CDR3 is CASSLQEGGYGYTF. The CDR3 DNA sequence: TGTGCCAGCAGCTTGCAGGAGGGGGGCTATGGCTACACCTTC.

The V gene is TRBV2, the J gene TRBJ1-2; D gene ambiguous. Trimming removed 4 bases at V and 8 bases at J, with 14 bases between. CDR1 and CDR2 from the germline V gene are SNHLY and FYNNEI. The CDR3 contains 13 residues. DNA of the CDR3: TGTGCCAGCAGTGGGAGCGTTTATCTGGGCTACACCTTC. As protein: CASSGSVYLGYTF.